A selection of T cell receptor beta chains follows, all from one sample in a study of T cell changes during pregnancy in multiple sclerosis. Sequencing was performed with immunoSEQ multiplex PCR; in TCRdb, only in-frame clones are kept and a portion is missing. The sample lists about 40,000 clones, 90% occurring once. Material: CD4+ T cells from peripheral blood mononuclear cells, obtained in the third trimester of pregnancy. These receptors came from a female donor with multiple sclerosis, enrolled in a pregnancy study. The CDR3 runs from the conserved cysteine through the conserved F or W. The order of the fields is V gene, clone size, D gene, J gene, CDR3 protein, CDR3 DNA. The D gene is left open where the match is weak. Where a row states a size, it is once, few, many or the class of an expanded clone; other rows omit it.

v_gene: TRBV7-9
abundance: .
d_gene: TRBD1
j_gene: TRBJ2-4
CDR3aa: CASSLWIGGQGDIQYF
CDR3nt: TGTGCCAGCAGCTTATGGATAGGAGGACAGGGCGACATTCAGTACTTC

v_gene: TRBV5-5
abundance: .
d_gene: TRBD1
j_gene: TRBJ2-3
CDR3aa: CASSFGTVRLGFSDTQYF
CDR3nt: TGTGCCAGCAGCTTTGGGACAGTCCGTTTGGGGTTCTCAGATACGCAGTATTTT

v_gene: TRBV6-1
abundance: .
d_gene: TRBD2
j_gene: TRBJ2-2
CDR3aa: CASRVTLAGTGELFF
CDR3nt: TGTGCCAGCAGGGTCACGCTAGCGGGCACCGGGGAGCTGTTTTTT

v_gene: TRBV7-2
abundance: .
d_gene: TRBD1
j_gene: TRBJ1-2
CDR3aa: CASSLTAGGQGYTF
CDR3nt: TGTGCCAGCAGCTTAACGGCAGGGGGGCAGGGCTACACCTTC

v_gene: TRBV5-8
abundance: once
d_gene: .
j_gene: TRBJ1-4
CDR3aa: CASSLGQGGSNEKLFF
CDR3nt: TGTGCCAGCAGCTTGGGGCAGGGAGGCTCTAATGAAAAACTGTTTTTT

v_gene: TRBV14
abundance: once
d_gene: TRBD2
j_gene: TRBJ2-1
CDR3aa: CASGPLAGLGNEQFF
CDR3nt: TGTGCCAGCGGACCGCTAGCGGGCCTCGGAAATGAGCAGTTCTTC

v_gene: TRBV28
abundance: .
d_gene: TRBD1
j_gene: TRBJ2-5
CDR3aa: CATDRVEETQYF
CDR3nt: TGTGCCACCGACAGGGTTGAAGAGACCCAGTACTTC

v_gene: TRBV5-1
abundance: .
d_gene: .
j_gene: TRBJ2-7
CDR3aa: CASSSRQDPSYEQYF
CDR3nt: TGCGCCAGCAGCTCCCGACAGGACCCATCCTACGAGCAGTACTTC

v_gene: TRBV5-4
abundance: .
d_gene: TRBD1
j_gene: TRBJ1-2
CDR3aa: CASSLEHRGDGYTF
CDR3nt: TGTGCCAGCAGCTTGGAGCACAGGGGGGACGGCTACACCTTC

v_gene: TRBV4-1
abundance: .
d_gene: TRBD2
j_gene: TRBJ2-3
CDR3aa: CASSQTGTSGTDTQYF
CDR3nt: TGCGCCAGCAGCCAAACCGGGACTAGCGGCACAGATACGCAGTATTTT

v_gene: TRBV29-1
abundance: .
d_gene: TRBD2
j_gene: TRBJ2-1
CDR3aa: CSGSLSGGSYNEQFF
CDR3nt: TGCAGCGGTAGCCTAAGCGGGGGATCCTACAATGAGCAGTTCTTC

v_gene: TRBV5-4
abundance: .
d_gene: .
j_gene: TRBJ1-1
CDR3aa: CASPRWATEAFF
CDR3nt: TGTGCCTCCCCCAGGTGGGCCACTGAAGCTTTCTTT

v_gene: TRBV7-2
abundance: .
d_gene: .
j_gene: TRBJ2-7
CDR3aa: CASSLGARGREQYF
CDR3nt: TGTGCCAGCAGCTTAGGAGCGCGGGGCCGAGAGCAGTACTTC

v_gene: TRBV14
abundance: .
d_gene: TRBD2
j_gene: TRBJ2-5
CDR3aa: CASSQDSGSGETQYF
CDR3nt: TGTGCCAGCAGCCAAGATAGCGGGAGTGGGGAGACCCAGTACTTC

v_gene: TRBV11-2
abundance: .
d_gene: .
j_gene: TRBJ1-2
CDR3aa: CASSPLQGPYGYTF
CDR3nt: TGTGCCAGCAGCCCCTTGCAGGGGCCCTATGGCTACACCTTC

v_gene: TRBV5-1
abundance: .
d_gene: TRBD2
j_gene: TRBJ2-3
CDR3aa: CASSLPVAGRTQYF
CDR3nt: TGCGCCAGCAGCTTGCCAGTAGCGGGACGTACGCAGTATTTT

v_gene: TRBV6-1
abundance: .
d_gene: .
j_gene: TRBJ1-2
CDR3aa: CASSSRGGSNYGYTF
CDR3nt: TGTGCCAGCAGTTCGAGGGGGGGTTCCAACTATGGCTACACCTTC

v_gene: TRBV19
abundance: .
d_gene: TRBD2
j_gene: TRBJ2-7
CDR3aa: CASSGGRGSGRAGGRYEQYF
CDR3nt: TGTGCCAGTAGTGGGGGCAGGGGTAGCGGGAGGGCCGGAGGTCGTTACGAGCAGTACTTC

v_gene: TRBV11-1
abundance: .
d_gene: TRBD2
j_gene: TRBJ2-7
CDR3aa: CASSQGLAGEGYEQYF
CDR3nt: TGTGCCAGCAGCCAGGGACTAGCGGGAGAGGGGTACGAGCAGTACTTC

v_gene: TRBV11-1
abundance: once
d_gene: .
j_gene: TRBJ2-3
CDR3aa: CASSLARGDTQYF
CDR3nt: TGTGCCAGCAGCTTAGCGAGGGGGGATACGCAGTATTTT

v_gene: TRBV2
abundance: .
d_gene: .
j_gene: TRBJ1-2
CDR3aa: CASSEAPSQGHYGYTF
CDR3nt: TGTGCCAGCAGTGAAGCGCCGTCCCAGGGCCACTATGGCTACACCTTC

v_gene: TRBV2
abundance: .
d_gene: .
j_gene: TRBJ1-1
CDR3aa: CASSQETEAFF
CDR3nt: TGTGCCAGCAGCCAAGAGACTGAAGCTTTCTTT

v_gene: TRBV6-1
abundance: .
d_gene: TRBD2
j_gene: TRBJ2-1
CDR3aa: CASRETSVAYNEQFF
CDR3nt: TGTGCCAGCAGAGAAACTAGCGTCGCCTACAATGAGCAGTTCTTC

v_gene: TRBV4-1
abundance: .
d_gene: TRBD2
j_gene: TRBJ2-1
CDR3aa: CASSLGGTSGRNYNEQFF
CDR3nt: TGCGCCAGCAGCCTCGGGGGGACTAGCGGGAGGAACTACAATGAGCAGTTCTTC

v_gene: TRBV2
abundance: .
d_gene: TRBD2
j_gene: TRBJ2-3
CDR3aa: CASRWVAGVADTQYF
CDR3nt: TGTGCCAGCAGATGGGTGGCGGGAGTGGCAGATACGCAGTATTTT

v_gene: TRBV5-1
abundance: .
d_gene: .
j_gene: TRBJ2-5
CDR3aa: CASSLSRAQETQYF
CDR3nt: TGCGCCAGCAGCTTGTCGCGGGCTCAAGAGACCCAGTACTTC

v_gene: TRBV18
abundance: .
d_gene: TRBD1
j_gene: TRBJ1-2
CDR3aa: CASQTGTGGPYGYTF
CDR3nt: TGTGCCAGCCAAACCGGGACAGGGGGCCCCTATGGCTACACCTTC

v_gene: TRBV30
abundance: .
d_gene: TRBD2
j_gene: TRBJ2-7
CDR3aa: CAWSVRPPGRVNEQYF
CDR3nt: TGTGCCTGGAGTGTACGTCCTCCCGGGAGGGTCAACGAGCAGTACTTC

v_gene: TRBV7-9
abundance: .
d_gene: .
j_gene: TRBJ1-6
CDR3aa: CASSLSRGYYNSPLHF
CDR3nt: TGTGCCAGCAGCTTATCTCGCGGCTACTATAATTCACCCCTCCACTTT

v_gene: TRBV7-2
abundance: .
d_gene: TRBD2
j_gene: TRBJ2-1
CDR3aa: CASSQTGLAGGFGEQFF
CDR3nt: TGTGCCAGCAGCCAAACCGGACTAGCGGGAGGGTTTGGTGAGCAGTTCTTC

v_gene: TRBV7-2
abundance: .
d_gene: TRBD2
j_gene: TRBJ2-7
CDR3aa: CASSLRSSGSYEQYF
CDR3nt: TGTGCCAGCAGCTTAAGGTCTAGCGGATCCTACGAGCAGTACTTC

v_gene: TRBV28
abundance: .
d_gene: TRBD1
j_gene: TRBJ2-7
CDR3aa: CASIPPPGTGNYEQYF
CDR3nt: TGTGCCAGCATTCCACCCCCCGGGACAGGAAACTACGAGCAGTACTTC

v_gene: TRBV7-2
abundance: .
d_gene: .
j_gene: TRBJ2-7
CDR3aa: CASSQVISTGEQYF
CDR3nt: TGTGCCAGCAGCCAGGTAATCAGTACGGGAGAGCAGTACTTC

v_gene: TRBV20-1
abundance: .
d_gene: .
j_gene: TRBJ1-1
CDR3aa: CSARDHTEAFF
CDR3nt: TGCAGTGCTAGAGATCATACTGAAGCTTTCTTT

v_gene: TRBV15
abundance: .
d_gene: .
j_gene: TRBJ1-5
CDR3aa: CATSRAGQNQPQHF
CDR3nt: TGTGCCACCAGCAGGGCGGGCCAAAATCAGCCCCAGCATTTT

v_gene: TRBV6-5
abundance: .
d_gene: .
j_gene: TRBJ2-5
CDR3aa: CASSYRTGDPQYF
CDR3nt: TGTGCCAGCAGTTACAGGACTGGAGATCCCCAGTACTTC

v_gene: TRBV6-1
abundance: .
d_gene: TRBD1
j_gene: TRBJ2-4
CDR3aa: CASILQGISTDIQYF
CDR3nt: TGTGCCAGCATTCTACAGGGGATAAGCACGGACATTCAGTACTTC

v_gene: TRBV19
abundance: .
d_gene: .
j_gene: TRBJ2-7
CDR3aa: CASSNSRGGITYEQYF
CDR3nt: TGTGCCAGTAGTAACTCCAGGGGTGGGATTACCTACGAGCAGTACTTC

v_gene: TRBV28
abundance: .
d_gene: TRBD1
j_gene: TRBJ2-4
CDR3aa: CASRRTGERAKNIQYF
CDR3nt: TGTGCCAGCAGACGTACAGGGGAGAGGGCCAAAAACATTCAGTACTTC

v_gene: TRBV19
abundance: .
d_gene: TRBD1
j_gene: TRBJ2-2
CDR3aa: CASRSGGRTGELFF
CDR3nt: TGTGCCAGTAGGTCAGGGGGTCGGACCGGGGAGCTGTTTTTT

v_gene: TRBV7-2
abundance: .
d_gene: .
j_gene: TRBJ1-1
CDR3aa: CASSLDGGPEAFF
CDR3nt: TGTGCCAGCAGCTTAGATGGGGGCCCTGAAGCTTTCTTT

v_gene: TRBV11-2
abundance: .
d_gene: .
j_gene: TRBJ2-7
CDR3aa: CASSSRPGFGSEHF
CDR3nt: TGTGCCAGCAGCTCAAGGCCCGGGTTTGGCTCAGAGCACTTC

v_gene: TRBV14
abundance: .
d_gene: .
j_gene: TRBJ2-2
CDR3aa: CASSQDIAGTGELFF
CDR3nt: TGTGCCAGCAGCCAAGATATCGCGGGGACCGGGGAGCTGTTTTTT

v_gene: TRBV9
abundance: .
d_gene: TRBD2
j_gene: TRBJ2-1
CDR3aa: CASTGTSGSPGNEQFF
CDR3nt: TGTGCCAGCACCGGGACTAGCGGGAGCCCGGGTAATGAGCAGTTCTTC

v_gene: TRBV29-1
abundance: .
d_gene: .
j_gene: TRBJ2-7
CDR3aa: CSANQEATGEQYF
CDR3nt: TGCAGCGCAAACCAGGAGGCGACTGGCGAGCAGTACTTC

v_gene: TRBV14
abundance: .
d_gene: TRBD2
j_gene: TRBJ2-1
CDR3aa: CASSQRLAGSEQFF
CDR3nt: TGTGCCAGCAGTCAACGACTAGCGGGATCCGAGCAGTTCTTC

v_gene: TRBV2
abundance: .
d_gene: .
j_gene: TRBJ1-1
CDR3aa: CASSQGRRNTEAFF
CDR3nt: TGTGCCAGCAGTCAGGGGCGGAGGAACACTGAAGCTTTCTTT

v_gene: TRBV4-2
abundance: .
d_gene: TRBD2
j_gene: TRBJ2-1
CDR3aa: CASSQEAGGYNEQFF
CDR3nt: TGTGCCAGCAGCCAAGAAGCGGGAGGGTACAATGAGCAGTTCTTC

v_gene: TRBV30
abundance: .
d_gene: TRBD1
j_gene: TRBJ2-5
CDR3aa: CAHNRGRTQYF
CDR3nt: TGTGCCCACAACAGGGGTCGGACCCAGTACTTC

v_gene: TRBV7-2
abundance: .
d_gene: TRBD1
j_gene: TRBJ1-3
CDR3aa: CASSVDRGSGNTIYF
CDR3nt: TGTGCCAGCAGCGTGGACAGGGGGTCTGGAAACACCATATATTTT

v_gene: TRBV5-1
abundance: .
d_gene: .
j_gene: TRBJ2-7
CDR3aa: CASSLAYSSSYEQYF
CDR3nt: TGCGCCAGCAGCTTGGCCTACAGCTCTTCCTACGAGCAGTACTTC

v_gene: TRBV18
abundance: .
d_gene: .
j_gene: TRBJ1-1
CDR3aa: CASSPQVGGRIGTEAFF
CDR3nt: TGTGCCAGCTCACCACAGGTTGGAGGACGGATTGGAACTGAAGCTTTCTTT

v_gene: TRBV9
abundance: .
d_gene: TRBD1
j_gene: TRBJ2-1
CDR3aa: CASSYPGTGSEQFF
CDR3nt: TGTGCCAGCAGCTATCCCGGGACAGGGAGTGAGCAGTTCTTC

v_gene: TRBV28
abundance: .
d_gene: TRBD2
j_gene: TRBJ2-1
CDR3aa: CASRWEGGSYNEQFF
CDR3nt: TGTGCCAGCAGGTGGGAGGGAGGCTCCTACAATGAGCAGTTCTTC

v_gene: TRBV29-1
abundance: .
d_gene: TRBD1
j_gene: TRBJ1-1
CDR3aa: CSVRRIPEGGEAFF
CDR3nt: TGCAGCGTTCGGCGAATCCCGGAAGGGGGCGAAGCTTTCTTT

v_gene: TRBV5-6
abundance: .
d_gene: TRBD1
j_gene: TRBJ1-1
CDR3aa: CASSYRGTSTLDEAFF
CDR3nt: TGTGCCAGCAGCTACAGGGGGACAAGTACTCTCGATGAAGCTTTCTTT

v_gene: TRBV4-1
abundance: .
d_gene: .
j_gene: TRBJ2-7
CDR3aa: CASGRGGSYEQYF
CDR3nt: TGCGCCAGCGGGCGGGGTGGCTCCTACGAGCAGTACTTC

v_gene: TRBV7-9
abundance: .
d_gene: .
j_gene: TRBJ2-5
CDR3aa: CASSFGGRAAEETQYF
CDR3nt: TGTGCCAGCAGCTTCGGAGGACGGGCGGCAGAAGAGACCCAGTACTTC

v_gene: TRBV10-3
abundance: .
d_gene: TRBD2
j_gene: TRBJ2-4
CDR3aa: CAISDAGRDIQYF
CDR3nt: TGTGCCATCAGTGACGCAGGGAGGGACATTCAGTACTTC

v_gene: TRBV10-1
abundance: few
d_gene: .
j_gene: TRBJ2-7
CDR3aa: CASSDVGLTGTYEQYF
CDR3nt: TGCGCCAGCAGTGATGTCGGGTTGACAGGAACCTACGAGCAGTACTTC